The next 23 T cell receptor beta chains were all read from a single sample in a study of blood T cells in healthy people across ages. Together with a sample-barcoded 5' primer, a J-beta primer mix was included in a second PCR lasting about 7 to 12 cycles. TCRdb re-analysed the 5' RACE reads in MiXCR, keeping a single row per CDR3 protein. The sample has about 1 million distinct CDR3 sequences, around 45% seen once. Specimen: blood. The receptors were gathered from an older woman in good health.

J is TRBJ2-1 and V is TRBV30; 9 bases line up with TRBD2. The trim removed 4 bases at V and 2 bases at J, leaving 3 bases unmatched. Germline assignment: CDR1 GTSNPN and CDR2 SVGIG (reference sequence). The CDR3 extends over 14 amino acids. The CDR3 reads CAWKTSGTYNEQFF. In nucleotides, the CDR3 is TGTGCCTGGAAGACTAGCGGAACCTACAATGAGCAGTTCTTC. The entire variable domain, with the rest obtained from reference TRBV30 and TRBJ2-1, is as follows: SQTIHQWPATLVQPVGSPLSLECTVEGTSNPNLYWYRQAAGRGLQLLFYSVGIGQISSEVPQNLSASRPQDRQFILSSKKLLLSDSGFYLCAWKTSGTYNEQFFGPGTRLTVL.

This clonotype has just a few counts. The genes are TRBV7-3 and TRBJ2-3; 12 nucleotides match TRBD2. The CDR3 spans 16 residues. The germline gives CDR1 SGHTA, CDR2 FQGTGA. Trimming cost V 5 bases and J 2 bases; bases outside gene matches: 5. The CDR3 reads CASSPRTSGVTDTQYF. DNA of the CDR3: TGTGCCAGCAGCCCCAGGACTAGCGGGGTCACAGATACGCAGTATTTT.

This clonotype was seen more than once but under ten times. The DNA of the CDR3 is TGTGCCAGCCGACTAAGACTAGCGGGAGCTATGGAACCCGGTGGCCATCAAGAGACCCAGTACTTC. It translates to CASRLRLAGAMEPGGHQETQYF. V and J are TRBV27 and TRBJ2-5, with TRBD2 identical over 12 bases. The CDR3 extends over 22 amino acids. Per the germline V gene, CDR1 is MNHEY and CDR2 is SMNVEV (reference sequence). The V and J ends lost 8 bases and 2 bases, in that order; junction bases with no gene match: 27.

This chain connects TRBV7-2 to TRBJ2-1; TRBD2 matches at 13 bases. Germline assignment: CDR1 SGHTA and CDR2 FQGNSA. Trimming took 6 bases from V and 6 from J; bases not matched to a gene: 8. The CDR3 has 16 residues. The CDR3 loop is CASSLLAGGPANEQFF. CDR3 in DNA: TGTGCCAGCAGTTTACTAGCGGGAGGGCCGGCCAATGAGCAGTTCTTC.

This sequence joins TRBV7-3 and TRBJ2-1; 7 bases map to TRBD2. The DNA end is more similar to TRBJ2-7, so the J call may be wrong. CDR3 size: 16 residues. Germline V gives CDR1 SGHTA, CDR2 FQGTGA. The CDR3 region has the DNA TGTGCCAGCAGCCCAAGGCCCGGACTAGAGATGGGTGAGCAGTACTTC. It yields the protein CASSPRPGLEMGEQYF.

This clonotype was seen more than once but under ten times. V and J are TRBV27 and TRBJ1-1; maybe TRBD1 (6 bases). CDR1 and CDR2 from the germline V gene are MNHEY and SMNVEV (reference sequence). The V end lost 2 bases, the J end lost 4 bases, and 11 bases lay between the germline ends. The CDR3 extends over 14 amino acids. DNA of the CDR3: TGTGCCAGCAGTTTACGACAGGAGGTCACTGAAGCTTTCTTT. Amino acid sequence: CASSLRQEVTEAFF.

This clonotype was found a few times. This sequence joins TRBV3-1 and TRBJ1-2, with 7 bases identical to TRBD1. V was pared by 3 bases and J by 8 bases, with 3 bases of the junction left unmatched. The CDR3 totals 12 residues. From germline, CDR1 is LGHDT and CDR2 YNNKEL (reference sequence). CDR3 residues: CASSHIGGGYTF. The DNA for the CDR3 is TGTGCCAGCAGCCATATAGGGGGCGGCTACACCTTC.

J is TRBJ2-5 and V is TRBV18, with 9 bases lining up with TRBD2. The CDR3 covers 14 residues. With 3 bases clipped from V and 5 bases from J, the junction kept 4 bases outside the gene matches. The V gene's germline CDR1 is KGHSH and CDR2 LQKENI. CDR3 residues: CASSPLAGRETQYF. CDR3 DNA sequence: TGTGCCAGCTCACCGCTAGCGGGAAGGGAGACCCAGTACTTC. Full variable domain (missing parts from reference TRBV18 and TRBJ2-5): NAGVMQNPRHLVRRRGQEARLRCSPMKGHSHVYWYRQLPEEGLKFMVYLQKENIIDESGMPKERFSAEFPKEGPSILRIQQVVRGDSAAYFCASSPLAGRETQYFGPGTRLLVL.

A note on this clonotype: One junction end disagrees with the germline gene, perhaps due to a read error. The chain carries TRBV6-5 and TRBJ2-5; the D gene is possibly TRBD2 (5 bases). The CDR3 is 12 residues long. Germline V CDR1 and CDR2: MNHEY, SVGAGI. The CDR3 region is CAGSSGGETQYF. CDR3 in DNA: TGTGCCGGCAGTTCGGGCGGGGAGACCCAGTACTTC.

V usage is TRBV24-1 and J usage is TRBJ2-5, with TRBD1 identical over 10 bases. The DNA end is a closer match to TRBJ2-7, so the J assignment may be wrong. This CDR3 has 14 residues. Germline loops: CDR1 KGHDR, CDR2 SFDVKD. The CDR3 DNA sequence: TGTGCCACCAGTGATCCAGGACAGGGGGGCGAGCAGTACTTC. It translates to CATSDPGQGGEQYF.

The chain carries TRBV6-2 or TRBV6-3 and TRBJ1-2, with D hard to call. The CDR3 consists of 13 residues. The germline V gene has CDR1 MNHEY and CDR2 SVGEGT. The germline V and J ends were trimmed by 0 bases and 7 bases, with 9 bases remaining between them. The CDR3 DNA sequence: TGTGCCAGCAGTTACTCCGCAGCAGGTGGCTACACCTTC. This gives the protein CASSYSAAGGYTF.

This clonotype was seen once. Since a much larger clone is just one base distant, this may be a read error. The CDR3 protein is CATSPTSGSNYNEQFF. CDR3 nucleotides: TGTGCCACCAGTCCTACTAGCGGGTCCAACTACAATGAGCAGTTCTTC. The chain recombines TRBV24-1 with TRBJ2-1; 9 bases line up with TRBD2. Trimming cost V 6 bases and J 3 bases; bases outside gene matches: 8. The CDR3 sequence is 16 residues long. Germline lookup yields CDR1 KGHDR and CDR2 SFDVKD.

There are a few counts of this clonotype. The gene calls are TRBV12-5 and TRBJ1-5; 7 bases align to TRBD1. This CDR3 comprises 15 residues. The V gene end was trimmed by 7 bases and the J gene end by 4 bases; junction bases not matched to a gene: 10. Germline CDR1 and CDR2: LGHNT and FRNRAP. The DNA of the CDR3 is TGTGCTAGTGTCGCGCCCGGACAGGTGAATCAGCCCCAGCATTTT. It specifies CASVAPGQVNQPQHF. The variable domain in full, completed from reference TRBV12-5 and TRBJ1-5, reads DARVTQTPRHKVTEMGQEVTMRCQPILGHNTVFWYRQTMMQGLELLAYFRNRAPLDDSGMPKDRFSAEMPDATLATLKIQPSEPRDSAVYFCASVAPGQVNQPQHFGDGTRLSIL.

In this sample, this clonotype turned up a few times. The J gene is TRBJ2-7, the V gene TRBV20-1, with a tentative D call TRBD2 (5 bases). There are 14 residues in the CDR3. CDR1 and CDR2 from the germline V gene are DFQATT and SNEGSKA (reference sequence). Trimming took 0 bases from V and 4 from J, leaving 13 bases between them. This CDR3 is CSARDLGLGYEQYF. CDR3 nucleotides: TGCAGTGCTAGAGATCTCGGACTTGGGTACGAGCAGTACTTC.

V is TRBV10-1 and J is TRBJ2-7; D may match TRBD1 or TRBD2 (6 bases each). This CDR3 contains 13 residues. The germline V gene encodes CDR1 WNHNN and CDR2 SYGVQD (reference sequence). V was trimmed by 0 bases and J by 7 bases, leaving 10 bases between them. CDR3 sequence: CASSESRGDEQYF. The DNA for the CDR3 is TGCGCCAGCAGTGAGTCGAGGGGGGATGAGCAGTACTTC.

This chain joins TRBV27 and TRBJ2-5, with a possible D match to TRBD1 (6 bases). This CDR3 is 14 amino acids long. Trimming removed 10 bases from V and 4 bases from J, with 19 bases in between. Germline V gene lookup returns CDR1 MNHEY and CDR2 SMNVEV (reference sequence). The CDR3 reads CAILPTGIRETQYF. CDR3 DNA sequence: TGTGCCATCCTCCCTACAGGGATCAGAGAGACCCAGTACTTC.

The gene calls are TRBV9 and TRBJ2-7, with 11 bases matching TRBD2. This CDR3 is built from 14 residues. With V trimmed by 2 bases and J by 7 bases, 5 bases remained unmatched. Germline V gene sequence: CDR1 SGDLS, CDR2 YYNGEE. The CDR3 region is CASSVTSGSDEQYF. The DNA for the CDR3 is TGTGCCAGCAGCGTCACTAGCGGGAGTGATGAGCAGTACTTC.

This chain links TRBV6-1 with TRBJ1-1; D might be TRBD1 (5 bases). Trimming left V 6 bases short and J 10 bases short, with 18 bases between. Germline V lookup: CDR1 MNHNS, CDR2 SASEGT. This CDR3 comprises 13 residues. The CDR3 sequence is CASSHSGSSGAFF. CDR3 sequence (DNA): TGTGCCAGCAGCCACTCAGGGTCCTCTGGAGCTTTCTTT.

The CDR3 DNA reads TGTGCCAGCAGCGTAGCTAGGGAACGGAGCTATGGCTACACCTTC. It translates to CASSVARERSYGYTF. The genes are TRBV9 and TRBJ1-2; D is undetermined. Germline lookup yields CDR1 SGDLS and CDR2 YYNGEE. The CDR3 runs to 15 residues. Trimming took off 0 bases at V and 4 bases at J, with 13 bases between the two ends.

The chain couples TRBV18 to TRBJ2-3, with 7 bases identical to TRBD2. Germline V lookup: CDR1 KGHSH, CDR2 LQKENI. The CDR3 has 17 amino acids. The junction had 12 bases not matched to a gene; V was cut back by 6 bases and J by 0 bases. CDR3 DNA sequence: TGTGCCAGCTCCCCCTATCGGGCAGCGGGGAGCACAGATACGCAGTATTTT. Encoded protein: CASSPYRAAGSTDTQYF. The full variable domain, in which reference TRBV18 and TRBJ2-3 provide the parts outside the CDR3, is NAGVMQNPRHLVRRRGQEARLRCSPMKGHSHVYWYRQLPEEGLKFMVYLQKENIIDESGMPKERFSAEFPKEGPSILRIQQVVRGDSAAYFCASSPYRAAGSTDTQYFGPGTRLTVL.

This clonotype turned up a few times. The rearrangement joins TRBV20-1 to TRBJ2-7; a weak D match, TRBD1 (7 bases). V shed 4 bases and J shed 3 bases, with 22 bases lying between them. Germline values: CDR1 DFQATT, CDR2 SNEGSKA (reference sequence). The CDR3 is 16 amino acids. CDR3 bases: TGCAGTGCTACCAACCTAGTGACAGGGAGGATCTACGAGCAGTACTTC. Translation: CSATNLVTGRIYEQYF.

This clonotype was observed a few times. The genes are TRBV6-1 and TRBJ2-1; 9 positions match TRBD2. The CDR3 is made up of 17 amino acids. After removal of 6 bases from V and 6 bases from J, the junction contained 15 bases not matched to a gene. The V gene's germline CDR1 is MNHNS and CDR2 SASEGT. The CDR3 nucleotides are TGTGCCAGCAGCGCCCCCCCGCTAGCGGGATTCGGCAATGAGCAGTTCTTC. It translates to CASSAPPLAGFGNEQFF.

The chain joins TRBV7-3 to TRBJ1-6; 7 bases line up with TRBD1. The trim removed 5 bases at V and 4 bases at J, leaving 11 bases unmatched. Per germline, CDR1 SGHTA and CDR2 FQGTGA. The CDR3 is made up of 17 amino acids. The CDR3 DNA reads TGTGCCAGCAGCCCCGGACAGGAGGGCCCATATAATTCACCCCTCCACTTT. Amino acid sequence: CASSPGQEGPYNSPLHF.